This entry concerns a single T cell receptor beta chain. Only one count was recorded for this clone. What antigen it recognizes has not been identified. There are no base qualities to consult, and no much larger clone falls within one base. The data stem from a study of OX40 agonist ivuxolimab in advanced cancers. General notes on the study: Ivuxolimab was an agonistic, fully human IgG2 monoclonal antibody directed against OX40 (CD134), a costimulatory receptor. Of the approximately 54 patients in dose escalation, 19 had hepatocellular carcinoma, some 15 had melanoma, 9 had renal cell carcinoma and 9 had head and neck cancer. The point of sequencing TCRbeta in the periphery was to test whether ivuxolimab changed TCR sequence diversity and drove clonal T-cell expansion. Intravenous ivuxolimab was administered to patients every 2 weeks at six dose levels: 0.01, 0.1, 0.3, 1.5, 3 and 10 mg/kg. Prior anti-PD-1, anti-PD-L1 or anti-CTLA-4 therapy was permitted, and checkpoint inhibitors had been received by around 40% of dose-escalation patients. The monotherapy dose-escalation portion (N = 52 patients) of the phase I ivuxolimab trial is reported in the paper. In the dose-escalation cohort, roughly 82% of patients were male, and the mean age was approximately 60 years with a range of roughly 20 to 79. Three dose-escalation patients achieved partial responses, one with hepatocellular carcinoma and two with cutaneous melanoma.

For sequencing of the TCRbeta CDR3 region, genomic DNA was extracted from the sorted cells. TCRbeta CDR3 regions were sequenced using the immunoSEQ Assay. The clones in this table, taken by TCRdb from immuneACCESS, are in-frame only. Not every clone is retained; where verified, under half of the shortfall comes from an unresolved V gene, and the cause of the rest is unknown. Within this sample are over 45,000 clones, with around nine tenths of them counted one time only. The ten largest make up 1.4% of the sample. The trial excluded patients who had a history of autoimmune disease or were on systemic immunosuppression. Peripheral blood for TCR sequencing was collected from all dose cohorts at baseline, on cycle 4 day 1, and on cycle 7 day 1. Samples were obtained from an open-label, multicenter, first-in-human phase I dose-escalation trial of ivuxolimab. Adults with locally advanced or metastatic melanoma, renal cell, hepatocellular, or head and neck squamous cell carcinoma were enrolled in the trial. CD4+ and CD8+ T cells were sorted separately from peripheral blood before TCR sequencing.

Per the germline V gene, SNHLY is the CDR1 and FYNNEI is the CDR2. V is reduced by 10 bases and J by 4 bases, leaving a spacing of 10 bases between them. Counted from cysteine to phenylalanine, this CDR3 has 11 amino acids. Solely the CDR3 DNA is kept, with 33 bases framed from the first base. General conclusions and limits of the study: Low levels of normalized T-cell clonal expansion were also shown by some nonresponding patients. In the 0.1-3.0 mg/kg groups, partial responders were among the patients with the lowest normalized peripheral clonal expansion, particularly in CD8+ T cells. On average, CD8+ T cells showed more expanded clones than CD4+ T cells after ivuxolimab. At doses from 0.1 to 3.0 mg/kg, clonal expansion was seen in both CD4+ and CD8+ blood T cells between baseline and week 6. The antigen specificity of the peripheral T cells that underwent clonal expansion was not determined.

This sequence uses TRBV2 and TRBJ2-5; TRBD2 could be the D gene, as 5 bases match. The receptor comes from an adult with an advanced solid tumor such as melanoma, head and neck, liver or kidney cancer. This specimen consisted of CD4+ or CD8+ T cells sorted from blood, obtained in a trial of the OX40 agonist ivuxolimab. Here is the DNA: TGTGCCACCTCGGAGGCAGAGACCCAGTACTTC. This translates into CATSEAETQYF.